There are a few counts of the clone carrying this TCR beta chain. These data are taken from a study of regulatory T cells in long-lasting Graves disease. With iRepertoire HTBI primers and Arm-PCR of CDR3 regions, TCR beta libraries were built. TCRdb reprocessed the multiplex PCR reads with MiXCR, giving one entry per CDR3 protein. The sample has roughly 400,000 distinct CDR3 sequences, about 15% seen once. The time point was: newly diagnosed GD, antithyroid drugs for less than 3 months. The TCR library was prepared using RNA isolated from PBMCs. The CDR3 sequence is 14 residues long. Trimming removed 3 bases at V and 4 bases at J, with 12 bases between. Separately, the same data were catalogued under a study of T cells in Graves' hyperthyroidism and ophthalmopathy. That report adds: Graves' hyperthyroidism qualified as stable when ophthalmopathy did not progress within 18 months.

The sequencing here drew on peripheral blood mononuclear cells (PBMCs), taken at new diagnosis, from a patient treated with antithyroid drugs. The receptor comes from a woman between 40 and 50 years old with Graves disease. The J gene is TRBJ2-5, the V gene TRBV12-3 or TRBV12-4; D call uncertain. The DNA for the CDR3 is TGTGCCAGCAGTTTTATCGACGGCCTAGAGACCCAGTACTTC. Translating it yields CASSFIDGLETQYF.